The present T cell receptor (beta chain) was sequenced within a study of vaccination and CD4 T cells after COVID-19. Overall study context: Investigators drew the post-COVID samples a median approximately 92 days after diagnosis, with a range of 35 to 161.

This clonotype was seen only a few times. What it recognizes is unknown. Cultured CD4+ T-cell DNA underwent Oncomine TCR Beta short-read sequencing. TCRdb reprocessed the PCR reads via MiXCR and lists one record per CDR3 protein. The data contain 15,000 to 20,000 distinct CDR3 sequences, approximately 45% of them singletons. Noted treatment: roughly 11-day PBMC culture with coronavirus spike peptide pools or control peptides (ViraFEST assay). The clonotype originates from a human donor who had recovered from COVID-19. The material was CD4+ T cells from blood, cultured in vitro, obtained before SARS-CoV-2 vaccination.

The CDR3 spells CASSLEGTADSPLHF. The CDR3 coding sequence is TGTGCCAGCAGCTTAGAAGGGACAGCGGATTCACCCCTCCACTTT. The chain uses TRBV11-3 and TRBJ1-6; TRBD1 matches at 7 bases. V was clipped by 0 bases and J by 8 bases; unmatched bases: 4. The V gene's germline CDR1 is SGHNT and CDR2 YENEEA. CDR3 length: 15 amino acids. Together with reference TRBV11-3 and TRBJ1-6, the CDR3 gives the full variable domain: EAGVVQSPRYKIIEKKQPVAFWCNPISGHNTLYWYLQNLGQGPELLIRYENEEAVDDSQLPKDRFSAERLKGVDSTLKIQPAELGDSAVYLCASSLEGTADSPLHFGNGTRLTVT.